The 14 T cell receptor beta chains listed next were all sequenced from one sample in a study of cytomegalovirus exposure and HLA in healthy donors. Primers: 60 Vbeta forward and 13 Jbeta reverse. Profiled with immunoSEQ multiplex PCR; TCRdb holds only in-frame clones, not every one. The data contain more than 110,000 clones, 78% of them singletons. Sequencing was performed on PBMCs. The receptors come from a male donor in good health and CMV-seronegative.

V gene TRBV30 combines with J gene TRBJ1-2; D perhaps matches TRBD1 (5 bases). CDR1 is GTSNPN, CDR2 SVGIG, per germline (reference sequence). This CDR3 spans 14 amino acids. V was pared by 0 bases and J by 4 bases, with 12 bases between. The CDR3 bases are TGTGCCTGGAGTGTAGTCAGGGCCTTCTATGGCTACACCTTC. Translation: CAWSVVRAFYGYTF. The variable domain in full, with the rest retrieved from reference TRBV30 and TRBJ1-2, is SQTIHQWPATLVQPVGSPLSLECTVEGTSNPNLYWYRQAAGRGLQLLFYSVGIGQISSEVPQNLSASRPQDRQFILSSKKLLLSDSGFYLCAWSVVRAFYGYTFGSGTRLTVV.

This clone was seen once. CDR3 residues: CAWGTGGAQETQYF. The CDR3 DNA reads as TGTGCCTGGGGCACAGGGGGGGCCCAAGAGACCCAGTACTTC. V gene TRBV30 combines with J gene TRBJ2-5, with D perhaps matching TRBD1 (8 bases). Trimming left V 5 bases short and J 1 base short, with 14 bases between. Germline values: CDR1 GTSNPN, CDR2 SVGIG (reference sequence). The CDR3 is 14 amino acids.

This sequence joins TRBV19 and TRBJ1-1; possibly TRBD1 for D (5 bases). V was trimmed by 10 bases and J by 2 bases, leaving 17 bases between them. The CDR3 loop spans 14 amino acids. The germline V gene has CDR1 LNHDA and CDR2 SQIVND (reference sequence). The CDR3 region is CATHRQGPNTEAFF. The DNA of the CDR3 is TGTGCCACCCATAGGCAGGGCCCTAACACTGAAGCTTTCTTT.

V usage is TRBV5-4 and J usage is TRBJ2-7; D perhaps matches TRBD2 (5 bases). Germline values: CDR1 SGHNT, CDR2 YYREEE (reference sequence). The CDR3 is 16 residues long. V lost 4 bases to trimming and J lost 9 bases, with 26 bases between them. The CDR3, as DNA: TGTGCCAGCAGCGCCATGAAACTACGAGGGAAAGGAGGGCAGTACTTC. Its translation is CASSAMKLRGKGGQYF.

Turning to this clone: The same CDR3 can be traced to other DNA sequences in this sample. The V and J genes are TRBV5-1 and TRBJ1-2; TRBD1 might be the D (6 bases). This CDR3 contains 14 residues. CDR1 is SGHRS, CDR2 YFSETQ, per germline. Trimming cost V 4 bases and J 4 bases, with 14 bases left between them. The CDR3 nucleotides are TGCGCCAGCAGCCTCGAGGGGGAAGGCTATGGCTACACCTTC. It codes for CASSLEGEGYGYTF. The full variable domain, rest sourced from reference TRBV5-1 and TRBJ1-2, is KAGVTQTPRYLIKTRGQQVTLSCSPISGHRSVSWYQQTPGQGLQFLFEYFSETQRNKGNFPGRFSGRQFSNSRSEMNVSTLELGDSALYLCASSLEGEGYGYTFGSGTRLTVV.

V is TRBV13 and J is TRBJ2-7; no definite D call. V shed 6 bases and J shed 3 bases, with 15 bases lying between them. Per the germline V gene, CDR1 is PRHDT and CDR2 is FYEKMQ (reference sequence). CDR3 length: 14 residues. CDR3 DNA sequence: TGTGCCAGCAGAGAGACTCGAAGGAACTACGAGCAGTACTTC. Its protein is CASRETRRNYEQYF. The entire variable domain, with the rest obtained from reference TRBV13 and TRBJ2-7, is as follows: AAGVIQSPRHLIKEKRETATLKCYPIPRHDTVYWYQQGPGQDPQFLISFYEKMQSDKGSIPDRFSAQQFSDYHSELNMSSLELGDSALYFCASRETRRNYEQYFGPGTRLTVT.

This chain joins TRBV7-3 and TRBJ2-2, with no clear D. Germline values: CDR1 SGHTA, CDR2 FQGTGA. Trimming took 0 bases from V and 0 from J, leaving 5 bases between them. CDR3 length equals 15 residues. The CDR3 spells CASSLTRANTGELFF. The CDR3 DNA reads TGTGCCAGCAGCTTAACCCGGGCGAACACCGGGGAGCTGTTTTTT.

The chain is built from TRBV6-5 and TRBJ2-7; tentative D call: TRBD2 (6 bases). CDR1 MNHEY and CDR2 SVGAGI come from the germline V gene. There are 16 residues in the CDR3. Between the trimmed V and J ends, which lost 2 bases and 2 bases, there was a span of 16 bases. Here the CDR3 DNA reads TGTGCCAGCAGTTACCGGGACTGGGGGTCACCCTACGAGCAGTACTTC. Residues: CASSYRDWGSPYEQYF.

This clone appeared a few times. This sequence joins TRBV4-3 and TRBJ2-7; D unclear. From germline, CDR1 is LGHNA and CDR2 YSLEER. This CDR3 comprises 13 residues. Between the trimmed V and J ends, which lost 5 bases and 5 bases, there was a span of 13 bases. CDR3 region: CASSARLVDEQYF. In nucleotides, the CDR3 is TGCGCCAGCAGCGCGCGGCTGGTGGACGAGCAGTACTTC.

The genes are TRBV2 and TRBJ1-4; 7 bases align to TRBD1. V lost 6 bases and J lost 8; bases outside the gene matches: 15. This CDR3 has 16 amino acids. CDR1 and CDR2 (germline): SNHLY, FYNNEI. CDR3 amino acids: CASRRRETGIREKLFF. In DNA, the CDR3 is TGTGCCAGCAGGCGGCGAGAGACAGGGATTAGAGAAAAACTGTTTTTT. Together with reference TRBV2 and TRBJ1-4, the CDR3 gives the full variable domain: EPEVTQTPSHQVTQMGQEVILRCVPISNHLYFYWYRQILGQKVEFLVSFYNNEISEKSEIFDDQFSVERPDGSNFTLKIRSTKLEDSAMYFCASRRRETGIREKLFFGSGTQLSVL.

The J gene is TRBJ1-3, the V gene TRBV12-5, with D maybe TRBD1 (5 bases). V was shortened by 0 bases and J by 3 bases, with 24 bases between the two germline ends. Germline V gene lookup returns CDR1 LGHNT and CDR2 FRNRAP. The CDR3 runs to 20 residues. CDR3 region: CASGLVRTNTRSQFGNTIYF. In DNA form, the CDR3 reads TGTGCTAGTGGTTTGGTACGGACAAACACCAGATCTCAATTTGGAAACACCATATATTTT.

V and J are TRBV9 and TRBJ1-5, with 7 bases lining up with TRBD1. Germline V gives CDR1 SGDLS, CDR2 YYNGEE. The CDR3 consists of 14 residues. The V gene end was trimmed by 4 bases and the J gene end by 5 bases; junction bases not matched to a gene: 6. CDR3 nucleotide sequence: TGTGCCAGCAGCCCTGGGACAGCTTATCAGCCCCAGCATTTT. It yields the protein CASSPGTAYQPQHF.

This clone was detected only once. The chain links TRBV2 to TRBJ1-2; D ambiguous. V shed 0 bases and J shed 10 bases, with 15 bases lying between them. The CDR3 consists of 14 residues. Germline values: CDR1 SNHLY, CDR2 FYNNEI. CDR3 in DNA: TGTGCCAGCAGTGAAGCGCGGTCGGTCCATCCCTACACCTTC. Translated, it gives CASSEARSVHPYTF.

The genes are TRBV5-1 and TRBJ1-3; 7 bases are a match to TRBD1. The CDR3 is made up of 15 amino acids. The trim removed 4 bases at V and 4 bases at J, leaving 8 bases unmatched. Germline V lookup: CDR1 SGHRS, CDR2 YFSETQ. The chain's CDR3 is CASSQIQGSGNTIYF. The CDR3 coding sequence is TGCGCCAGCAGCCAGATACAGGGGTCAGGAAACACCATATATTTT.